These 31 T cell receptor beta chains were sequenced from one sample in a study of blood T cell repertoires in COVID-19 (TCRdb year 2020). Library creation used the immunoSEQ multiplex PCR assay. TCRdb took over this immuneACCESS table, retaining in-frame rearrangements with V and J assigned. Such tables are incomplete; in checked studies, under half of the missing clones stem from an unresolved V gene, and the remainder is unexplained. Recorded for this sample are about 240,000 clones; about four fifths of them occurred a single time. The ten largest make up less than 4% of the sample. What was sequenced was PBMCs or T cells enriched from blood (not recorded which). Receptors were obtained from a woman in her thirties or forties who had been exposed to COVID-19.

The rearrangement links TRBV15 to TRBJ1-5; D is perhaps TRBD1 (5 bases). The V end lost 3 bases, the J end lost 4 bases, and 13 bases lay between the germline ends. Germline V CDR1 and CDR2: LNHNV, YYDKDF (reference sequence). The CDR3 covers 15 residues. The DNA for the CDR3 is TGTGCCACCAGCAGCCCCCAGGGATTTAATCAGCCCCAGCATTTT. Translated, it gives CATSSPQGFNQPQHF.

This chain links TRBV12-3 or TRBV12-4 with TRBJ1-2; D is ambiguous. V was clipped by 7 bases and J by 2 bases, with 11 bases between them. The CDR3 runs to 13 residues. CDR3 DNA: TGTGCCAGCACCTGGGAGGGCAACTATGGCTACACCTTC. Amino acids: CASTWEGNYGYTF.

The rearrangement links TRBV11-3 to TRBJ1-3; D is unresolved. Trimming shortened V by 1 base and J by 2 bases, and 3 bases separated the two germline ends. Germline CDR1 is SGHNT and CDR2 is YENEEA. The CDR3 has 13 residues. The CDR3 DNA reads as TGTGCCAGCAGCTTAGGAGCTGGAAACACCATATATTTT. Amino acid sequence: CASSLGAGNTIYF.

The V and J genes are TRBV7-2 and TRBJ1-2; D is perhaps TRBD1 (6 bases). Trimming shortened V by 5 bases and J by 3 bases, and 16 bases separated the two germline ends. CDR3 length: 15 amino acids. The germline CDR1 and CDR2 sequences are SGHTA and FQGNSA. The CDR3, as DNA: TGTGCCAGCAGCACTTGGGGGGGGCAGGACTATGGCTACACCTTC. It specifies CASSTWGGQDYGYTF.

The rearrangement links TRBV5-1 to TRBJ2-5; 11 bases map to TRBD1. Germline CDR1 is SGHRS and CDR2 is YFSETQ. The ends lost 0 bases at V and 1 base at J; junction bases unmatched: 5. The CDR3 sequence is 17 residues long. The CDR3 DNA is TGCGCCAGCAGCTTGGGCCCCGGGACAGGGGGCCAAGAGACCCAGTACTTC. Residues: CASSLGPGTGGQETQYF. The full variable domain, rest sourced from reference TRBV5-1 and TRBJ2-5, is KAGVTQTPRYLIKTRGQQVTLSCSPISGHRSVSWYQQTPGQGLQFLFEYFSETQRNKGNFPGRFSGRQFSNSRSEMNVSTLELGDSALYLCASSLGPGTGGQETQYFGPGTRLLVL.

The chain links TRBV27 to TRBJ2-2; 16 bases map to TRBD2. Trimming at V came to 4 bases and at J to 7 bases, leaving 12 bases not matched to a gene. Germline V gene data show CDR1 as MNHEY and CDR2 as SMNVEV (reference sequence). This CDR3 spans 19 amino acids. CDR3 region: CASSSPLGTSGGANGELFF. CDR3 nucleotides: TGTGCCAGCAGTTCTCCCCTCGGGACTAGCGGGGGGGCTAACGGGGAGCTGTTTTTT.

Ten or more counts support this clone. The rearrangement joins TRBV2 to TRBJ1-2, with 10 bases identical to TRBD1. The V and J ends lost 7 bases and 8 bases, in that order; junction bases with no gene match: 13. This CDR3 is 15 amino acids long. CDR1 is SNHLY and CDR2 is FYNNEI in the germline V gene. This chain's CDR3 is CASILTEGQGSGYTF. As DNA, the CDR3 is TGTGCCAGCATTTTAACGGAGGGACAGGGGAGCGGCTACACCTTC.

The rearrangement links TRBV4-2 to TRBJ2-7; possible D gene TRBD2, 6 bases. Trimming took off 1 base at V and 5 bases at J, with 18 bases between the two ends. Germline V gene data show CDR1 as LGHNA and CDR2 as YNFKEQ. The CDR3 totals 16 residues. CDR3 coding DNA: TGTGCCAGCAGCCAAGGGCCGCGGGACGGCCCGAACGAGCAGTACTTC. It encodes CASSQGPRDGPNEQYF.

The rearrangement links TRBV10-3 to TRBJ2-7; 11 bases are a match to TRBD1. The CDR3 is made up of 15 amino acids. The junction had 4 bases not matched to a gene; V was cut back by 2 bases and J by 4 bases. Germline CDR1 ENHRY, CDR2 SYGVKD. Here the CDR3 reads CAISEPGTGGYEQYF. CDR3 sequence (DNA): TGTGCCATCAGTGAGCCCGGGACAGGGGGGTACGAGCAGTACTTC.

The J gene is TRBJ2-7, the V gene TRBV2; D is possibly TRBD1 (6 bases). Trimming left V 2 bases short and J 0 bases short, with 14 bases between. The CDR3 has 16 residues. CDR1 SNHLY and CDR2 FYNNEI come from the germline V gene. CDR3 in DNA: TGTGCCAGCAGTGAAAACGCCGACAGGAGCTCCTACGAGCAGTACTTC. Its translation is CASSENADRSSYEQYF.

The genes are TRBV6-5 and TRBJ2-2; 8 nucleotides match TRBD2. The V gene's germline CDR1 is MNHEY and CDR2 SVGAGI. With V trimmed by 2 bases and J by 8 bases, 7 bases remained unmatched. This CDR3 has 15 residues. CDR3 residues: CASSYGLALEGELFF. In DNA form, the CDR3 reads TGTGCCAGCAGTTACGGACTAGCCTTGGAGGGGGAGCTGTTTTTT.

In its sample, this clone was seen once. The chain joins TRBV12-3 or TRBV12-4 to TRBJ1-1; no clear D gene. Trimming cost V 5 bases and J 0 bases, with 4 bases left between them. CDR3 length: 12 residues. The CDR3 bases are TGTGCCAGCAGTCAGGTGAACACTGAAGCTTTCTTT. Protein: CASSQVNTEAFF.

This chain uses TRBV7-2 with TRBJ2-3; 8 nucleotides match TRBD2. This CDR3 has 15 residues. The J segment lost 5 bases and the V segment lost 3 bases, leaving 7 bases of the junction unmatched. The V gene's germline CDR1 is SGHTA and CDR2 FQGNSA. The CDR3 nucleotides read TGTGCCAGCAGCTTTGGTAGCGGGGCTGGAGATACGCAGTATTTT. Its translation is CASSFGSGAGDTQYF.

The chain is built from TRBV7-3 and TRBJ2-5; D perhaps matches TRBD1 (5 bases). Trimming left V 3 bases short and J 3 bases short, with 11 bases between. The CDR3 has 14 residues. Looked up from germline, CDR1 is SGHTA and CDR2 is FQGTGA. The DNA of the CDR3 is TGTGCCAGCAGCTTCGGACACCTTAAAGAGACCCAGTACTTC. Amino acids: CASSFGHLKETQYF.

In DNA form, the CDR3 reads TGCAGTGGCACAGACAATGAAAAACTGTTTTTT. It translates to CSGTDNEKLFF. The rearrangement links TRBV20-1 to TRBJ1-4, with D hard to call. The germline V and J ends were trimmed by 7 bases and 5 bases, with 8 bases remaining between them. Germline V CDR1 and CDR2: DFQATT, SNEGSKA (reference sequence). The CDR3 is 11 residues long.

The rearrangement links TRBV6-2 or TRBV6-3 to TRBJ1-5; TRBD1 matches at 9 bases. The CDR3 is 15 residues long. From germline, CDR1 is MNHEY and CDR2 SVGEGT. V trimming: 7 bases; J trimming: 6 bases; junction bases outside the gene matches: 10. CDR3 DNA sequence: TGTGCCAGCACCCCCGGGACAGGGTCTGGTCAGCCCCAGCATTTT. Translation gives CASTPGTGSGQPQHF.

The chain carries TRBV3-1 (or the pseudogene TRBV3-2) and TRBJ1-3; D possibly corresponds to TRBD1 (5 bases). The germline V gene has CDR1 LGHDT and CDR2 YNNKEL (reference sequence). The ends were cut back, 0 bases at V and 2 bases at J, with 8 bases in the middle. The CDR3 spans 15 residues. The CDR3 coding sequence is TGTGCCAGCAGCCAAGATCGGGGGGCTGGAAACACCATATATTTT. This codes for CASSQDRGAGNTIYF.

The chain is built from TRBV27 and TRBJ2-1; 13 positions match TRBD2. In germline, CDR1 is MNHEY, CDR2 SMNVEV (reference sequence). J was trimmed by 8 bases and V by 8 bases; bases with no gene match: 12. This CDR3 contains 16 residues. CDR3 DNA sequence: TGTGCCAGCCCACGCTCCGGGACTAGCGGGGCCTATGAGCAGTTCTTC. This encodes CASPRSGTSGAYEQFF.

CDR3 in DNA: TGTGCCAGCTCACCAGGACAGGTTAGCAATCAGCCCCAGCATTTT. Encoded protein: CASSPGQVSNQPQHF. The chain has TRBV18 and TRBJ1-5; TRBD1 agrees at 7 bases. Germline V gene sequence: CDR1 KGHSH, CDR2 LQKENI. The CDR3 covers 15 residues. V lost 2 bases, J lost 0 bases, and 1 base stayed unmatched.

The rearrangement links TRBV21-1 to TRBJ1-2; the table's D call of TRBD1 was not tested on the DNA. TRBV21-1 is a pseudogene segment. The CDR3 loop spans 14 amino acids. The CDR3 DNA sequence: TGTGCCAGCAGCTCTAGGGACAGCATTTATGGCTACACCTTC. Translating it yields CASSSRDSIYGYTF.

The chain has TRBV7-2 and TRBJ1-1; D remains ambiguous. V shed 5 bases and J shed 2 bases, with 6 bases lying between them. This CDR3 has 12 residues. The germline V gene encodes CDR1 SGHTA and CDR2 FQGNSA. In DNA form, the CDR3 reads TGTGCCAGCAGCCGAGATAACACTGAAGCTTTCTTT. Its translation: CASSRDNTEAFF.

The chain combines TRBV27 with TRBJ2-3; no reliable D call. Per the germline V gene, CDR1 is MNHEY and CDR2 is SMNVEV (reference sequence). The CDR3 totals 13 residues. The V end lost 4 bases, the J end lost 0 bases, and 5 bases lay between the germline ends. For the CDR3, the DNA is TGTGCCAGCAGTTGGGCCAGCACAGATACGCAGTATTTT. The encoded protein is CASSWASTDTQYF.

This chain connects TRBV7-2 to TRBJ1-1, with 10 bases that match TRBD1. The ends lost 4 bases at V and 11 bases at J; junction bases unmatched: 7. The CDR3 contains 13 residues. Looked up from germline, CDR1 is SGHTA and CDR2 is FQGNSA. This CDR3 reads CASSSRQGAKAFF. The DNA for the CDR3 is TGTGCCAGCAGCTCTCGACAGGGGGCGAAGGCTTTCTTT.

V is TRBV5-6 and J is TRBJ1-2; D is ambiguous. CDR1 and CDR2 from the germline V gene are SGHDT and YYEEEE. The CDR3 sequence is 16 residues long. Trimming stripped 4 bases from V and 4 bases from J, with 20 bases between. The CDR3 region has the DNA TGTGCCAGCAGCCACCCAGCCTTCCAGGTTGGCTATGGCTACACCTTC. Translating gives CASSHPAFQVGYGYTF.

The J gene is TRBJ1-2, the V gene TRBV2, with 9 positions matching TRBD1. This CDR3 is built from 15 residues. Germline V gene sequence: CDR1 SNHLY, CDR2 FYNNEI. V lost 6 bases to trimming and J lost 8 bases; unmatched junction nucleotides: 13. Here the CDR3 reads CASRDPTGGAGGYTF. In DNA form, the CDR3 reads TGTGCCAGCAGAGATCCCACAGGGGGCGCGGGAGGCTACACCTTC.

The chain carries TRBV5-6 and TRBJ2-2; 7 bases match TRBD2. V lost 6 bases to trimming and J lost 4 bases; unmatched junction nucleotides: 12. CDR1 is SGHDT, CDR2 YYEEEE, per germline. This CDR3 contains 16 residues. The DNA for the CDR3 is TGTGCCAGCATCCAATTGGGAGGGTGGAGCACCGGGGAGCTGTTTTTT. Its protein is CASIQLGGWSTGELFF.

The rearrangement uses TRBV6-5 and TRBJ1-1, with D perhaps TRBD1 (5 bases). Germline assignment: CDR1 MNHEY and CDR2 SVGAGI. V was shortened by 5 bases and J by 7 bases, with 17 bases between the two germline ends. CDR3 size: 14 residues. The CDR3 region has the DNA TGTGCCAGCAGTCCCCAATTCAGGGATGTTGAAGCTTTCTTT. The encoded protein is CASSPQFRDVEAFF.

Only a few counts were recorded for this clone. The chain recombines TRBV6-2 or TRBV6-3 with TRBJ2-1; 10 nucleotides line up with TRBD2. V lost 5 bases, J lost 5 bases, and 6 bases stayed unmatched. From germline, CDR1 is MNHEY and CDR2 SVGEGT. This CDR3 is 15 amino acids long. The CDR3 loop reads CASSRFGLADNEQFF. The CDR3 DNA reads TGTGCCAGCAGTCGATTTGGACTAGCGGACAATGAGCAGTTCTTC.

This clone is a singleton in its sample. The V gene is TRBV30, the J gene TRBJ2-3, with 7 positions matching TRBD2. CDR1 GTSNPN and CDR2 SVGIG come from the germline V gene (reference sequence). The CDR3 sequence is 15 residues long. The junction had 8 bases not matched to a gene; V was cut back by 1 base and J by 4 bases. The CDR3, as DNA: TGTGCCTGGAGTGCCGGAAGGGCGGGGGCAGATACGCAGTATTTT. As protein: CAWSAGRAGADTQYF.

The chain has TRBV28 and TRBJ1-3; D is unclear. The ends were cut back, 6 bases at V and 0 bases at J, with 12 bases in the middle. Germline values: CDR1 MDHEN, CDR2 SYDVKM. This CDR3 has 15 residues. Written as DNA, the CDR3 is TGTGCCAGCAGGGAAGAGGCGTACTCTGGAAACACCATATATTTT. Amino acid sequence: CASREEAYSGNTIYF.

V is TRBV3-1 (or the pseudogene TRBV3-2) and J is TRBJ2-1, with TRBD2 matching 13 bases. This CDR3 is 16 amino acids long. Germline CDR1 is LGHDT and CDR2 is YNNKEL (reference sequence). The V gene end was trimmed by 5 bases and the J gene end by 6 bases; junction bases not matched to a gene: 7. Here the CDR3 reads CASSSLTSGGTNEQFF. The CDR3 coding sequence is TGTGCCAGCAGCTCCTTGACTAGCGGGGGGACCAATGAGCAGTTCTTC.